The 21 T cell receptor beta chains below come from one sample, sequenced in a study of blood T cell repertoires in COVID-19. TCRdb keeps only in-frame clones here, not all; method: immunoSEQ multiplex PCR. Among some 100,000 clones listed, about 81% were seen once. The specimen was peripheral blood. These TCRs come from a human donor in a cohort sampled during active COVID-19.

The V gene is TRBV7-3, the J gene TRBJ2-1; 9 positions agree with TRBD2. With V trimmed by 5 bases and J by 7 bases, 9 bases remained unmatched. This CDR3 spans 15 amino acids. The germline V gene encodes CDR1 SGHTA and CDR2 FQGTGA. CDR3 residues: CASSPSLAGLNEQFF. The CDR3 bases are TGTGCCAGCAGCCCGTCCCTAGCGGGGTTAAATGAGCAGTTCTTC.

The chain uses TRBV6-1 and TRBJ2-5, with a tentative D call TRBD2 (6 bases). The CDR3 loop spans 15 amino acids. The germline gives CDR1 MNHNS, CDR2 SASEGT. V was clipped by 5 bases and J by 5 bases, with 18 bases between them. The CDR3 bases are TGTGCCAGCAGTTCGGGACTTGGCGGGTTGGAGACCCAGTACTTC. It encodes CASSSGLGGLETQYF.

The chain links TRBV7-9 to TRBJ1-5; 10 bases are shared with TRBD1. Looked up from germline, CDR1 is SEHNR and CDR2 is FQNEAQ (reference sequence). This CDR3 region has 16 residues. V shed 4 bases, J shed 3 bases, and the junction held 6 bases outside the gene matches. DNA for the CDR3: TGTGCCAGCAGCTCCGGGACAGGGGCCTCCAATCAGCCCCAGCATTTT. Encoded protein: CASSSGTGASNQPQHF.

This clone appeared many times. The CDR3: CSVVAVGGEQYF. CDR3 DNA: TGCAGCGTTGTCGCCGTCGGGGGCGAGCAGTACTTC. The V and J genes are TRBV29-1 and TRBJ2-7, with D perhaps matching TRBD2 (6 bases). This CDR3 comprises 12 residues. Germline V gene data show CDR1 as SQVTM and CDR2 as ANQGSEA. V was pared by 4 bases and J by 6 bases, with 13 bases between.

V is TRBV28 and J is TRBJ2-7; TRBD1 aligns across 7 bases. After removal of 9 bases from V and 0 bases from J, the junction contained 5 bases not matched to a gene. Looked up from germline, CDR1 is MDHEN and CDR2 is SYDVKM. The CDR3 has 13 residues. The CDR3 sequence is CASWDSLSYEQYF. The CDR3 DNA reads as TGTGCCAGTTGGGACAGCCTCTCCTACGAGCAGTACTTC.

The chain couples TRBV5-1 to TRBJ1-1; D is unclear. CDR1 is SGHRS, CDR2 YFSETQ, per germline. Trimming cost V 2 bases and J 5 bases, with 13 bases left between them. The length of the CDR3 is 14 residues. For the CDR3, the DNA is TGCGCCAGCAGCTTCGGTCCCTCGGGGACTGAAGCTTTCTTT. It codes for CASSFGPSGTEAFF.

This clone was picked up one time. This rearrangement joins TRBV18 to TRBJ1-5, with D tentatively TRBD1 (6 bases). Germline V gene sequence: CDR1 KGHSH, CDR2 LQKENI. Trimming stripped 5 bases from V and 4 bases from J, with 9 bases between. The CDR3 runs to 13 residues. CDR3 nucleotides: TGTGCCAGCTCAGAAGGACAGAATCAGCCCCAGCATTTT. Translated: CASSEGQNQPQHF.

The chain employs TRBV5-6 and TRBJ1-2; weak D call: TRBD1 (5 bases). The V end was cut by 2 bases, the J end by 5 bases, with 13 bases between. Germline-derived CDR1 and CDR2 are SGHDT and YYEEEE. The CDR3 is 14 amino acids. The CDR3, as DNA: TGTGCCAGCAGCTTCGCGGGGGTAGGTTATGGCTACACCTTC. Translation: CASSFAGVGYGYTF.

The rearrangement uses TRBV19 and TRBJ1-2; 8 bases map to TRBD1. The CDR3 covers 16 residues. Trimming at V came to 7 bases and at J to 4 bases, leaving 14 bases not matched to a gene. The germline V gene has CDR1 LNHDA and CDR2 SQIVND (reference sequence). The CDR3 region is CASIASRQGARYGYTF. In DNA, the CDR3 is TGTGCCAGTATTGCGTCAAGGCAGGGGGCCCGCTATGGCTACACCTTC.

The gene calls are TRBV3-1 (or the pseudogene TRBV3-2) and TRBJ1-1; D is unresolved. Between the trimmed V and J ends, which lost 1 base and 10 bases, there was a span of 10 bases. Germline V gene lookup returns CDR1 LGHDT and CDR2 YNNKEL (reference sequence). The CDR3 totals 12 residues. CDR3 sequence: CASSQGLEGAFF. The CDR3 DNA sequence: TGTGCCAGCAGCCAAGGCCTGGAGGGAGCTTTCTTT.

This sequence joins TRBV10-3 and TRBJ2-7, with D possibly TRBD1 on 6 matching bases. Germline V gene lookup returns CDR1 ENHRY and CDR2 SYGVKD. The CDR3 has 11 amino acids. V lost 10 bases and J lost 6, with 13 bases in between. The CDR3 bases are TGTGCCACCAGCCAGACAGGCGAGCAGTACTTC. Translated: CATSQTGEQYF.

The rearrangement uses TRBV2 and TRBJ2-7, with TRBD2 as a possible D gene (7 bases). Deletions cut 11 bases from V and 7 bases from J, with 15 bases between. The V gene's germline CDR1 is SNHLY and CDR2 FYNNEI. The CDR3 is made up of 11 amino acids. The CDR3 spells CAAIRGGEQYF. In nucleotides, the CDR3 is TGTGCCGCCATCAGGGGAGGGGAGCAGTACTTC.

This sequence joins TRBV7-9 and TRBJ2-1; D is unclear. V dropped 6 bases and J dropped 6 bases, with 18 bases sitting between them. In germline, CDR1 is SEHNR, CDR2 FQNEAQ (reference sequence). The CDR3 spans 15 residues. CDR3 nucleotide sequence: TGTGCCAGCAGACCCCCCCCCAGGTTTGGCAATGAGCAGTTCTTC. This gives the protein CASRPPPRFGNEQFF.

This chain uses TRBV5-1 with TRBJ1-2; a weak D match, TRBD1 (5 bases). V lost 0 bases, J lost 8 bases, and 11 bases lay in between. CDR1 and CDR2 from the germline V gene are SGHRS and YFSETQ. This CDR3 has 13 amino acids. The CDR3 is CASSLEGIGGYTF. In DNA form, the CDR3 reads TGCGCCAGCAGCTTGGAGGGGATCGGGGGCTACACCTTC.

This clone was observed a few times. The chain links TRBV6-5 to TRBJ2-7, with D maybe TRBD2 (6 bases). Germline V gene sequence: CDR1 MNHEY, CDR2 SVGAGI. This CDR3 is built from 13 residues. Trimming took off 3 bases at V and 3 bases at J, with 9 bases between the two ends. CDR3 coding DNA: TGTGCCAGCAGTTATTGGGGGGACTACGAGCAGTACTTC. It specifies CASSYWGDYEQYF.

J is TRBJ2-4 and V is TRBV11-2; 9 positions match TRBD1. The CDR3 totals 14 residues. V was clipped by 5 bases and J by 7 bases; unmatched bases: 6. Germline V gene lookup returns CDR1 SGHAT and CDR2 FQNNGV. The CDR3 coding sequence is TGTGCCAGCAGCCGACAGGGGGTATTGAACATTCAGTACTTC. This sequence encodes CASSRQGVLNIQYF. The variable domain in full, with the rest retrieved from reference TRBV11-2 and TRBJ2-4, is EAGVAQSPRYKIIEKRQSVAFWCNPISGHATLYWYQQILGQGPKLLIQFQNNGVVDDSQLPKDRFSAERLKGVDSTLKIQPAKLEDSAVYLCASSRQGVLNIQYFGAGTRLSVL.

CDR3 nucleotides: TGCGCCAGCAGCATCGGGACAGATACAGATACGCAGTATTTT. This sequence encodes CASSIGTDTDTQYF. The chain is built from TRBV5-1 and TRBJ2-3; TRBD1 aligns across 7 bases. The germline V gene encodes CDR1 SGHRS and CDR2 YFSETQ. CDR3 length equals 14 residues. V lost 4 bases and J lost 3; bases outside the gene matches: 5.

This clone was picked up a small number of times. V usage is TRBV15 and J usage is TRBJ1-2; 7 nucleotides agree with TRBD1. CDR1 and CDR2 from the germline V gene are LNHNV and YYDKDF (reference sequence). This CDR3 comprises 14 residues. The V and J ends lost 0 bases and 4 bases, in that order; junction bases with no gene match: 2. The CDR3 DNA is TGTGCCACCAGCAGAGAACAGGGGCCCTATGGCTACACCTTC. It encodes CATSREQGPYGYTF.

The chain is built from TRBV14 and TRBJ1-5; D unresolved. This CDR3 has 12 amino acids. Germline V CDR1 and CDR2: SGHDN, FVKESK. V shed 1 base and J shed 8 bases, with 6 bases lying between them. The CDR3 reads CASSQGGKPQHF. The CDR3 bases are TGTGCCAGCAGCCAAGGAGGGAAGCCCCAGCATTTT. Full variable domain (outside the CDR3, taken from reference TRBV14 and TRBJ1-5): EAGVTQFPSHSVIEKGQTVTLRCDPISGHDNLYWYRRVMGKEIKFLLHFVKESKQDESGMPNNRFLAERTGGTYSTLKVQPAELEDSGVYFCASSQGGKPQHFGDGTRLSIL.

The rearrangement links TRBV18 to TRBJ2-7, with D hard to call. Trimming pared 2 bases from V and 7 bases from J, leaving 12 bases between. The V gene's germline CDR1 is KGHSH and CDR2 LQKENI. The CDR3 spans 13 residues. The CDR3: CASSPFSAREQYF. The CDR3 region has the DNA TGTGCCAGCTCACCATTTTCCGCCAGGGAGCAGTACTTC.

This rearrangement joins TRBV20-1 to TRBJ2-7; tentatively, D is TRBD2 (5 bases). Per germline, CDR1 DFQATT and CDR2 SNEGSKA (reference sequence). V shed 4 bases and J shed 3 bases, with 13 bases lying between them. The CDR3 has 13 residues. The CDR3 loop reads CSATEGRGYEQYF. The CDR3, as DNA: TGCAGTGCTACTGAAGGACGGGGCTACGAGCAGTACTTC.